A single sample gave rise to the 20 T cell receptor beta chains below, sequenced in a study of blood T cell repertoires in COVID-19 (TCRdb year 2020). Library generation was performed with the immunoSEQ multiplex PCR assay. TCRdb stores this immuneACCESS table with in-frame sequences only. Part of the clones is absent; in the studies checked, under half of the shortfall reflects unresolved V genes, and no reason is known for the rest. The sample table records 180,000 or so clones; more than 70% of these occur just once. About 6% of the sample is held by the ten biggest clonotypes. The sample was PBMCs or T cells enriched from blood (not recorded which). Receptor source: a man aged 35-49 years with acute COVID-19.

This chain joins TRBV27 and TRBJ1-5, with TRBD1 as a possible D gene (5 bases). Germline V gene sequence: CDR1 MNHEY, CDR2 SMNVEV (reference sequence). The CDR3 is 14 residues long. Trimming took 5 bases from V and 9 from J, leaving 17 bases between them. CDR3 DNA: TGTGCCAGCAGTACCACGGGGGGAGGTACGCCCCAGCATTTT. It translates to CASSTTGGGTPQHF.

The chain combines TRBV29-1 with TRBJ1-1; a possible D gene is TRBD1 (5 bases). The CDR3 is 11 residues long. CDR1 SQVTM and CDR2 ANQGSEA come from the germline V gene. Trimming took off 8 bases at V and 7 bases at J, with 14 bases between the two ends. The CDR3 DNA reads TGCAGCTCCCGCCGCGACAGTGAAGCTTTCTTT. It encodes CSSRRDSEAFF.

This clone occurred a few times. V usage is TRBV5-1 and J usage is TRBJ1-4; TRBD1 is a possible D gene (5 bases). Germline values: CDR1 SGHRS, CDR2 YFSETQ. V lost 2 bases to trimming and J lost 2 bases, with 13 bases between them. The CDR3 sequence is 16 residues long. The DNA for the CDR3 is TGCGCCAGCAGCTTTTCACAGGCTGGCACTAATGAAAAACTGTTTTTT. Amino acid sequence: CASSFSQAGTNEKLFF.

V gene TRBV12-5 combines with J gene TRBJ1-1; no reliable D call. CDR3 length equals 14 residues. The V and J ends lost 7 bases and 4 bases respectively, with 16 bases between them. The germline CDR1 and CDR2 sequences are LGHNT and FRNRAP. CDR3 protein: CASAQDAGSTEAFF. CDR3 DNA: TGTGCTAGTGCTCAGGACGCCGGGAGCACTGAAGCTTTCTTT.

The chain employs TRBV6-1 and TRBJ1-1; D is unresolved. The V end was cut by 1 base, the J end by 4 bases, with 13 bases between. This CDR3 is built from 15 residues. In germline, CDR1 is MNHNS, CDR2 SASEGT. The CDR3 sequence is CASSEGAGFPTEAFF. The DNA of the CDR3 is TGTGCCAGCAGTGAAGGGGCAGGCTTCCCCACTGAAGCTTTCTTT.

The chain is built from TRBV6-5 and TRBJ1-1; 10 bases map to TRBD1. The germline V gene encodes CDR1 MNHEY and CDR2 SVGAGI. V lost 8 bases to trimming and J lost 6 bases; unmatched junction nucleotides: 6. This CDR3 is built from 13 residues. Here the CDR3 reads CASPTGGRPEAFF. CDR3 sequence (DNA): TGTGCCAGCCCGACAGGGGGCCGTCCTGAAGCTTTCTTT.

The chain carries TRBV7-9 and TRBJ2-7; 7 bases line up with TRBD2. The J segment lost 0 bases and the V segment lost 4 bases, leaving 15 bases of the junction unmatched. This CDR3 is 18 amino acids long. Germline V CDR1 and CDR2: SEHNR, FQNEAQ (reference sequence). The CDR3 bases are TGTGCCAGCAGCTCAAAAAGGAGGGAGGGCCGGAGCTCCTACGAGCAGTACTTC. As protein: CASSSKRREGRSSYEQYF.

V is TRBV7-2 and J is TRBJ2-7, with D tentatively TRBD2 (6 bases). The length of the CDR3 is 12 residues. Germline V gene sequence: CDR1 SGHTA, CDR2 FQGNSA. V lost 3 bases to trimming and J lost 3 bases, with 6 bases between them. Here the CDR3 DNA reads TGTGCCAGCAGCTTGACTAGCTACGAGCAGTACTTC. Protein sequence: CASSLTSYEQYF.

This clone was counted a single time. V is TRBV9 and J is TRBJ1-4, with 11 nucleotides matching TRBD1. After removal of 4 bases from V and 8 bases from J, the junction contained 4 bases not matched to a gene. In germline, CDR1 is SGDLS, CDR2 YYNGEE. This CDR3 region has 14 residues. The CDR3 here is CASSPDRGREKLFF. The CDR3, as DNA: TGTGCCAGCAGCCCGGACAGGGGGCGAGAAAAACTGTTTTTT.

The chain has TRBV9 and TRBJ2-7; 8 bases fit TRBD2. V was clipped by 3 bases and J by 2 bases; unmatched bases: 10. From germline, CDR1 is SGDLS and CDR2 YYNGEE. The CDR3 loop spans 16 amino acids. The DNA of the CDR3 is TGTGCCAGCAGCGCGGGCACGGGAGGGCTGACCTACGAGCAGTACTTC. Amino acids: CASSAGTGGLTYEQYF.

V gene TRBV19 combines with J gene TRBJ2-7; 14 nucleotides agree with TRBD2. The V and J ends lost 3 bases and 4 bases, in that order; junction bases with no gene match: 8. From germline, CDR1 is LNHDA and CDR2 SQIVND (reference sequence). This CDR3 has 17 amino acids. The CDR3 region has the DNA TGTGCCAGTAGTATCCTATCCGGGACTAGCGGGAGATACGAGCAGTACTTC. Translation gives CASSILSGTSGRYEQYF.

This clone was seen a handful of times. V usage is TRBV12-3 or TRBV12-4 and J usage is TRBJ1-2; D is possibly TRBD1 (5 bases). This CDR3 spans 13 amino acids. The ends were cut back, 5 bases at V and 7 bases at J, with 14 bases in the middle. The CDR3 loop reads CASSRSGDLGYTF. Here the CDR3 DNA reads TGTGCCAGCAGTAGAAGCGGGGACCTTGGCTACACCTTC.

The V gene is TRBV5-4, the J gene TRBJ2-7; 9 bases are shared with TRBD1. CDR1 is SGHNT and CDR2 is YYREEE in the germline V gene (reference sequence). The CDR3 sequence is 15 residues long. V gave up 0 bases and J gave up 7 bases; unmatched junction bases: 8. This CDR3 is CASSLVGTGFGEQYF. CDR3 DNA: TGTGCCAGCAGCTTGGTCGGGACAGGGTTTGGGGAGCAGTACTTC.

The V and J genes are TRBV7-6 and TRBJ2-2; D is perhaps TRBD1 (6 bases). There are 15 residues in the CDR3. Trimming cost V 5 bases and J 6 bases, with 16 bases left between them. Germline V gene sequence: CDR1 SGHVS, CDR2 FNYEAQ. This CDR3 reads CASSKTTGYAGELFF. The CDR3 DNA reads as TGTGCCAGCAGCAAAACAACAGGGTACGCCGGGGAGCTGTTTTTT.

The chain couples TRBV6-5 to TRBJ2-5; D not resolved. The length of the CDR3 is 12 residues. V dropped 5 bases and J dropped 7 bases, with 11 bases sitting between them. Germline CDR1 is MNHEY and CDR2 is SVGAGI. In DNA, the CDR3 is TGTGCCAGCAGTCGGTTCGGCGGGACCCAGTACTTC. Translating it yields CASSRFGGTQYF.

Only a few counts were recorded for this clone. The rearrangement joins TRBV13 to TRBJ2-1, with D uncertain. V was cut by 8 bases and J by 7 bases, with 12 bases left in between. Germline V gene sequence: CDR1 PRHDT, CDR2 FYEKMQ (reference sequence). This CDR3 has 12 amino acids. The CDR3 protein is CASADTYNEQFF. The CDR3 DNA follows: TGTGCCAGCGCCGACACTTATAATGAGCAGTTCTTC.

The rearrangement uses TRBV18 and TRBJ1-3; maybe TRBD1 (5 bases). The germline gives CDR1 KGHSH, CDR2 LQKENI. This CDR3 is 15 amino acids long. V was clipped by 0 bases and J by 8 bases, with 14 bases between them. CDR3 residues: CASSPPEDGGYTIYF. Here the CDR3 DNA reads TGTGCCAGCTCACCACCCGAGGACGGGGGGTACACCATATATTTT.

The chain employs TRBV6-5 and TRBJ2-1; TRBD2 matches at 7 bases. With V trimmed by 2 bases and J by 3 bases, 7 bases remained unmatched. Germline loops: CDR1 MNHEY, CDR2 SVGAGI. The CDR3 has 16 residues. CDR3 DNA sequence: TGTGCCAGCAGTTACCAGGGACTAACACTCTACAATGAGCAGTTCTTC. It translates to CASSYQGLTLYNEQFF.

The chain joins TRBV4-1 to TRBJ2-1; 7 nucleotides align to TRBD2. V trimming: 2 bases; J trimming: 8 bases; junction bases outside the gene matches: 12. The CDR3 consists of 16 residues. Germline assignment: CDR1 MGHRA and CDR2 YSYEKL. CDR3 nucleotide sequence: TGCGCCAGCAGCCAATATGTTGGCGGGAGCGGAGATGAGCAGTTCTTC. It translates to CASSQYVGGSGDEQFF.

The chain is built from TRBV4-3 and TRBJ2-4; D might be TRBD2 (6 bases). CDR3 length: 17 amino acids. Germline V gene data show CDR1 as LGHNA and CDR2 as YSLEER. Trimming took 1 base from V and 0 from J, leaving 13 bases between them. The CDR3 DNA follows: TGCGCCAGCAGCCAAGGCTATCCGGGACTAGCCAAAAACATTCAGTACTTC. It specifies CASSQGYPGLAKNIQYF.